What follows are 9 T cell receptor beta chains derived from one specimen sequenced in a study of T cell repertoires in cytomegalovirus infection. TCRdb re-analysed the reads in MiXCR, keeping a single row per CDR3 protein. The data contain around 530,000 distinct CDR3 sequences, approximately 15% of them singletons. Material: CD8+ T cells from PBMCs. The source of these receptors is a human donor in good health (CMV status not recorded). Some clones in this sample may be carry-over from other donors' samples.

This clonotype was observed many times. This sequence joins TRBV4-2 and TRBJ1-1; 8 positions match TRBD1. With 3 bases clipped from V and 7 bases from J, the junction kept 4 bases outside the gene matches. This CDR3 spans 13 amino acids. Germline CDR1 reads LGHNA; CDR2 reads YNFKEQ. CDR3 coding DNA: TGTGCCAGCAGCCAGGCCGGGACAGGTGAAGCTTTCTTT. Protein product: CASSQAGTGEAFF.

This clonotype has ten or more counts. The rearrangement links TRBV15 to TRBJ2-5, with TRBD2 as a possible D gene (10 bases). The CDR3 is made up of 20 amino acids. Per the germline V gene, CDR1 is LNHNV and CDR2 is YYDKDF (reference sequence). V was cut by 0 bases and J by 5 bases, with 28 bases left in between. CDR3 amino acids: CATSREEGQGRAGGTETQYF. CDR3 coding DNA: TGTGCCACCAGCAGAGAAGAGGGACAGGGACGAGCGGGAGGGACGGAGACCCAGTACTTC.

At least ten counts were recorded for this clonotype. V is TRBV19 and J is TRBJ1-5; D gene ambiguous. Germline-derived CDR1 and CDR2 are LNHDA and SQIVND (reference sequence). The CDR3 contains 14 residues. Trimming pared 7 bases from V and 0 bases from J, leaving 10 bases between. As DNA, the CDR3 is TGTGCCAGTATGTATCACAATAGCAATCAGCCCCAGCATTTT. Translated, it gives CASMYHNSNQPQHF.

On this clonotype: A much larger clonotype is one base distant, so this may be a read error. This chain connects TRBV12-3 or TRBV12-4 to TRBJ1-5; D might be TRBD1 (5 bases). Trimming cost V 6 bases and J 4 bases, with 16 bases left between them. CDR3 length: 15 amino acids. CDR3 DNA: TGTGCCAGCAGACCGGGACCCCGAGAAAATCAGCCCCAGCATTTT. It encodes CASRPGPRENQPQHF.

This clonotype occurred many times. At one boundary the junction diverges from the germline segment, which might be a read error. This chain joins TRBV12-5 and TRBJ2-1, with TRBD1 as a possible D gene (5 bases). CDR3 length: 12 amino acids. Germline CDR1 and CDR2: LGHNT and FRNRAP. CDR3 amino acids: CASGLVPDRVIF. CDR3 in DNA: TGTGCTAGTGGTTTGGTACCCGACAGAGTAATCTTC.

The chain uses TRBV4-2 and TRBJ2-1, with D perhaps TRBD2 (6 bases). CDR3 size: 18 residues. Trimming left V 0 bases short and J 7 bases short, with 22 bases between. In germline, CDR1 is LGHNA, CDR2 YNFKEQ. The CDR3 reads CASSQEPRWREVGNEQFF. The CDR3 bases are TGTGCCAGCAGCCAAGAGCCACGATGGAGGGAGGTGGGTAATGAGCAGTTCTTC.

This clonotype occurred a few times. V is TRBV27 and J is TRBJ2-6, with D perhaps matching TRBD1 (7 bases). Looked up from germline, CDR1 is MNHEY and CDR2 is SMNVEV (reference sequence). V was cut by 8 bases and J by 4 bases, with 15 bases left in between. The CDR3 runs 15 residues. The CDR3 spells CASSPRGAGANVLTF. In DNA, the CDR3 is TGTGCCAGCTCCCCCAGGGGGGCAGGGGCCAACGTCCTGACTTTC.

This clonotype showed up many times. The rearrangement links TRBV7-2 to TRBJ2-1; 8 nucleotides line up with TRBD2. V lost 7 bases, J lost 4 bases, and 6 bases stayed unmatched. CDR1 is SGHTA and CDR2 is FQGNSA in the germline V gene. The CDR3 sequence is 14 residues long. The DNA of the CDR3 is TGTGCCAGCACCCTTAGCGGGACTTACAATGAGCAGTTCTTC. It is translated as CASTLSGTYNEQFF.

In its sample, this clonotype was seen many times. The gene calls are TRBV27 and TRBJ2-7; TRBD2 aligns across 9 bases. V trimming: 5 bases; J trimming: 1 base; junction bases outside the gene matches: 9. The CDR3 has 16 amino acids. Germline V gene data show CDR1 as MNHEY and CDR2 as SMNVEV (reference sequence). The CDR3 protein is CASSPSSGGFSYEQYF. CDR3 nucleotides: TGTGCCAGCAGTCCCAGCAGCGGGGGGTTTTCCTACGAGCAGTACTTC.